Listed below are T cell receptor beta chains from one sample, sequenced in a study of radiotherapy plus CTLA-4 blockade in lung cancer. Here immunoSEQ multiplex PCR was the method, and the copy in TCRdb shows in-frame clones only, minus some. The data contain tens of thousands of clones, more than 85% of them singletons. Sequencing used peripheral blood, obtained from a patient treated with radiotherapy plus ipilimumab. The receptors shown here come from a human donor with non-small cell lung cancer that progressed on radiotherapy plus ipilimumab. Both conserved end residues are part of each CDR3. The D gene is left open where the match is weak. Size values are once, few and many counts, or a class for expanded clones, and some rows have none.

D: .; J: TRBJ2-7; V: TRBV2; size: .; CDR3: CASSLTGPYEQYF; DNA: TGTGCCAGCAGTTTGACCGGGCCCTACGAGCAGTACTTC
D: TRBD1; J: TRBJ1-4; V: TRBV28; size: .; CDR3: CASSRRTGGSGNEKLFF; DNA: TGTGCCAGCAGTCGCAGGACAGGGGGCTCGGGTAATGAAAAACTGTTTTTT
D: TRBD2; J: TRBJ2-7; V: TRBV6-5; size: .; CDR3: CASNGLDGRYEQYF; DNA: TGTGCCAGCAACGGACTAGACGGACGCTACGAGCAGTACTTC
D: .; J: TRBJ1-5; V: TRBV6-1; size: .; CDR3: CASSEAGGWNQPQHF; DNA: TGTGCCAGCAGTGAAGCGGGAGGATGGAATCAGCCCCAGCATTTT
D: .; J: TRBJ2-2; V: TRBV13; size: .; CDR3: CASSRYRGGTGELFF; DNA: TGTGCCAGCAGCCGATACAGGGGGGGAACCGGGGAGCTGTTTTTT
D: TRBD1; J: TRBJ1-4; V: TRBV9; size: .; CDR3: CASSSDLRDRAEKLFF; DNA: TGTGCCAGCAGCTCCGACCTCCGGGACAGGGCGGAAAAACTGTTTTTT
D: .; J: TRBJ1-4; V: TRBV14; size: .; CDR3: CASSQGTAPLGKLFF; DNA: TGTGCCAGCAGCCAAGGGACAGCGCCTCTTGGAAAACTGTTTTTT
D: TRBD1; J: TRBJ1-6; V: TRBV5-5; size: few; CDR3: CASSTTAQGVGGILHF; DNA: TGTGCCAGCAGCACCACGGCCCAGGGGGTAGGAGGTATCCTCCACTTT
D: TRBD1; J: TRBJ1-5; V: TRBV19; size: .; CDR3: CASRRTGVISNQPQHF; DNA: TGTGCCAGTAGGCGGACAGGGGTTATTAGCAATCAGCCCCAGCATTTT
D: .; J: TRBJ1-1; V: TRBV2; size: .; CDR3: CASRRGENTEAFF; DNA: TGTGCCAGCCGTCGGGGTGAGAACACTGAAGCTTTCTTT
D: TRBD1; J: TRBJ2-7; V: TRBV6-1; size: .; CDR3: CASSEADRVSYEQYF; DNA: TGTGCCAGCAGTGAAGCGGACAGGGTCTCCTACGAGCAGTACTTC
D: TRBD2; J: TRBJ2-1; V: TRBV9; size: .; CDR3: CASSASGRASSHEQFF; DNA: TGTGCCAGCAGCGCTAGCGGGAGGGCCAGTTCGCATGAGCAGTTCTTC
D: TRBD2; J: TRBJ2-7; V: TRBV11-3; size: .; CDR3: CASSFREGFEYEQYF; DNA: TGTGCCAGCAGCTTCCGGGAGGGGTTTGAATACGAGCAGTACTTC
D: .; J: TRBJ1-5; V: TRBV4-1; size: once; CDR3: CASSPGGYQPQHF; DNA: TGCGCCAGCAGCCCCGGGGGATATCAGCCCCAGCATTTT
D: .; J: TRBJ1-3; V: TRBV18; size: .; CDR3: CASSPSRGGNTIYF; DNA: TGTGCCAGCTCACCAAGTCGGGGAGGAAACACCATATATTTT
D: .; J: TRBJ2-1; V: TRBV7-3; size: .; CDR3: CASSFDASSYNEQFF; DNA: TGTGCCAGCAGTTTTGACGCAAGCTCCTACAATGAGCAGTTCTTC
D: TRBD1; J: TRBJ1-5; V: TRBV18; size: .; CDR3: CASSLSGTGAGQPQHF; DNA: TGTGCCAGCTCACTATCCGGGACAGGGGCTGGTCAGCCCCAGCATTTT
D: TRBD1; J: TRBJ1-2; V: TRBV27; size: .; CDR3: CASSPKGTATYGYTF; DNA: TGTGCCAGCAGTCCTAAAGGGACAGCTACTTATGGCTACACCTTC
D: .; J: TRBJ1-2; V: TRBV29-1; size: .; CDR3: CSVEDLRSGYTF; DNA: TGCAGCGTTGAAGATCTTCGTAGCGGCTACACCTTC
D: .; J: TRBJ1-1; V: TRBV11-2; size: .; CDR3: CASSLAAAGGEAFF; DNA: TGTGCCAGCAGCTTAGCCGCCGCCGGAGGTGAAGCTTTCTTT
D: .; J: TRBJ2-3; V: TRBV15; size: .; CDR3: CATSRSGLTTDTQYF; DNA: TGTGCCACCAGCAGATCGGGACTGACGACAGATACGCAGTATTTT
D: TRBD1; J: TRBJ2-2; V: TRBV25-1; size: few; CDR3: CASGTGGTGELFF; DNA: TGTGCCAGCGGGACAGGGGGCACCGGGGAGCTGTTTTTT
D: .; J: TRBJ1-5; V: TRBV16; size: .; CDR3: CASSQVPGGGNQPQHF; DNA: TGTGCCAGCAGCCAAGTGCCCGGGGGCGGCAATCAGCCCCAGCATTTT